The 8 T cell receptor beta chains below were found in one sample sequenced in a study of shared clonotypes between healthy human individuals. Clones were read by immunoSEQ multiplex PCR, and TCRdb kept only the in-frame ones, dropping some. The sample has some 89,000 clones, around two thirds seen once. Sequencing used memory CD8+ T cells sorted from blood. Specified subset: CD45RO+ cells pooled with CCR7-negative TemRA cells. All receptors come from a man aged 25-45 years in good health.

This clone has more than one count but fewer than ten. It is likely a read error: a sequence one base away is far more abundant. At the DNA level, this CDR3 is encoded by other sequences in the same sample as well. The J gene is TRBJ2-2, the V gene TRBV7-3; D gene uncertain. V gave up 5 bases and J gave up 4 bases, with 5 bases separating them. The germline CDR1 and CDR2 sequences are SGHTA and FQGTGA. The CDR3 runs to 12 residues. The CDR3 bases are TGTGCCAGCAGCCCGACCACCGGGGAGCTGTTTTTT. It specifies CASSPTTGELFF.

The rearrangement links TRBV27 to TRBJ2-1; D may be TRBD1 (6 bases). The V gene's germline CDR1 is MNHEY and CDR2 SMNVEV (reference sequence). The CDR3 is 17 residues long. V was pared by 6 bases and J by 1 base, with 19 bases between. CDR3 region: CASSQRWTAFSYNEQFF. The CDR3 DNA reads TGTGCCAGCAGCCAAAGGTGGACAGCCTTTTCCTACAATGAGCAGTTCTTC.

The V and J genes are TRBV5-1 and TRBJ2-5; tentative D call: TRBD2 (5 bases). V dropped 4 bases and J dropped 5 bases, with 12 bases sitting between them. Per the germline V gene, CDR1 is SGHRS and CDR2 is YFSETQ. CDR3 length: 13 amino acids. The CDR3 DNA reads TGCGCCAGCAGCCCGGGGTGGGAGGAGACCCAGTACTTC. Amino acids: CASSPGWEETQYF.

The chain is built from TRBV10-3 and TRBJ2-2; TRBD1 matches 10 bases. The length of the CDR3 is 15 residues. The germline V gene encodes CDR1 ENHRY and CDR2 SYGVKD. The V and J ends lost 6 bases and 4 bases, in that order; junction bases with no gene match: 5. CDR3 region: CAISRQGAPTGELFF. Here the CDR3 DNA reads TGTGCCATCAGCCGACAGGGGGCGCCCACCGGGGAGCTGTTTTTT.

This clone was seen only a few times. The V and J genes are TRBV6-1 and TRBJ2-3; D is perhaps TRBD1 (5 bases). There are 14 residues in the CDR3. Between the trimmed V and J ends, which lost 3 bases and 4 bases, there was a span of 11 bases. Germline V gene lookup returns CDR1 MNHNS and CDR2 SASEGT. The CDR3 nucleotides are TGTGCCAGCAGTGACAAGGGGCCCCCAGATACGCAGTATTTT. As protein: CASSDKGPPDTQYF.

The chain is built from TRBV6-5 and TRBJ1-5; D is uncertain. Germline V gene data show CDR1 as MNHEY and CDR2 as SVGAGI. V was clipped by 5 bases and J by 6 bases, with 14 bases between them. This CDR3 region has 14 residues. The CDR3 nucleotides are TGTGCCAGCAGTCCCGCAATTGGGGTTCAGCCCCAGCATTTT. Translated: CASSPAIGVQPQHF.

This clone was recorded only once. V usage is TRBV28 and J usage is TRBJ1-1, with TRBD1 matching over 11 bases. CDR3 size: 14 residues. Germline V gene data show CDR1 as MDHEN and CDR2 as SYDVKM. Germline trimming cut 11 bases from V and 0 bases from J; bases unmatched to any gene: 5. The CDR3 DNA follows: TGTGCCGCAGGACAGGGGGCTTTGAACACTGAAGCTTTCTTT. Its protein is CAAGQGALNTEAFF.

This clone appeared a single time. A far larger clone is only one base removed, so a read error is likely. Other DNA sequences from this sample encode an identical CDR3 as well. The chain has TRBV27 and TRBJ1-1, with unresolved D. Germline V lookup: CDR1 MNHEY, CDR2 SMNVEV (reference sequence). The CDR3 extends over 13 amino acids. V was trimmed by 6 bases and J by 1 base, leaving 9 bases between them. The CDR3 region is CASSPQRNTEAFF. Here the CDR3 DNA reads TGTGCCAGCAGCCCCCAACGGAACACTGAAGCTTTCTTT.